This paragraph reports one T cell receptor (beta chain). Its antigen remains unidentified. These data belong to a study of T cell responses to AZD1222 COVID-19 vaccine. The study, taken as a whole, reports: Only six people who got AZD1222 tested seropositive at baseline. Donors were chiefly white British, with a greater number of females, and clonal diversity was perhaps underestimated. Repertoire sampling was restricted to post-peak T cell response timepoints. Reports say nearly half of spike-specific TCRs go after unmutated variant regions.

Assay used: immunoSEQ multiplex PCR; TCRdb lists only in-frame clones, some missing. The data hold some 200,000 clones, with 90% to 95% observed a single time. The CDR3 consists of 18 residues. The V gene end was trimmed by 5 bases and the J gene end by 0 bases; junction bases not matched to a gene: 16. Germline V lookup: CDR1 SGHAT, CDR2 FQNNGV. This TCR derives from an adult in good health. This material consisted of peripheral blood, taken on day 0 of AZD1222 vaccination. This chain uses TRBV11-2 with TRBJ2-7; 7 nucleotides align to TRBD2. CDR3 nucleotides: TGTGCCAGCAGCCTTTTAGCGGGTCCCACATCGAGCTCCTACGAGCAGTACTTC. Amino acids: CASSLLAGPTSSSYEQYF.